This passage covers 32 T cell receptor beta chains from one sample sequenced in a study of cytomegalovirus exposure and HLA in healthy donors. Primers: 60 Vbeta forward and 13 Jbeta reverse. Generated by immunoSEQ multiplex PCR, the TCRdb table keeps only in-frame clones and is missing some. The sample carries roughly 240,000 clones, roughly 84% recorded once. Sequenced material: PBMCs. These receptors originate from a girl aged 2 to 9 in good health and CMV-seronegative.

This chain links TRBV6-1 with TRBJ2-7, with TRBD2 as a possible D gene (6 bases). The V end was cut by 4 bases, the J end by 2 bases, with 18 bases between. Germline V CDR1 and CDR2: MNHNS, SASEGT. The CDR3 has 16 residues. The CDR3 loop is CASSGDYLTRTYEQYF. The CDR3, as DNA: TGTGCCAGCAGTGGGGATTATCTGACTAGAACCTACGAGCAGTACTTC.

The chain carries TRBV5-1 and TRBJ2-3; a possible D gene is TRBD2 (6 bases). Trimming shortened V by 4 bases and J by 8 bases, and 11 bases separated the two germline ends. CDR3 size: 12 residues. Germline CDR1 reads SGHRS; CDR2 reads YFSETQ. This CDR3 is CASSADYVTQYF. The DNA of the CDR3 is TGCGCCAGCAGCGCGGACTACGTTACGCAGTATTTT. The full variable domain, with the rest looked up from reference TRBV5-1 and TRBJ2-3, is KAGVTQTPRYLIKTRGQQVTLSCSPISGHRSVSWYQQTPGQGLQFLFEYFSETQRNKGNFPGRFSGRQFSNSRSEMNVSTLELGDSALYLCASSADYVTQYFGPGTRLTVL.

V usage is TRBV2 and J usage is TRBJ2-7, with 9 bases aligning to TRBD2. From germline, CDR1 is SNHLY and CDR2 FYNNEI. This CDR3 spans 16 amino acids. Trimming cost V 3 bases and J 4 bases; bases outside gene matches: 10. The chain's CDR3 is CASSDRNPGLAYEQYF. In DNA, the CDR3 is TGTGCCAGCAGTGATCGGAACCCGGGACTAGCTTACGAGCAGTACTTC.

CDR3 protein: CASSLPDSFHEKLFF. The CDR3 nucleotides are TGCGCCAGCAGCTTACCAGACAGTTTTCATGAAAAACTGTTTTTT. V is TRBV4-1 and J is TRBJ1-4; D is possibly TRBD1 (5 bases). Trimming left V 5 bases short and J 6 bases short, with 16 bases between. This CDR3 has 15 amino acids. CDR1 and CDR2 (germline): MGHRA, YSYEKL.

V usage is TRBV5-5 and J usage is TRBJ2-1; 11 bases map to TRBD2. V shed 4 bases, J shed 10 bases, and the junction held 13 bases outside the gene matches. The CDR3 is 16 amino acids. Looked up from germline, CDR1 is SGHKS and CDR2 is YYEKEE (reference sequence). CDR3: CASSPEYLTSGAEQFF. CDR3 sequence (DNA): TGTGCCAGCAGCCCGGAATATCTGACTAGCGGGGCCGAGCAGTTCTTC.

This clone has only a few counts. J is TRBJ2-7 and V is TRBV4-1; the D gene is possibly TRBD2 (6 bases). Trimming removed 0 bases from V and 5 bases from J, with 17 bases in between. The CDR3 consists of 16 residues. Germline V gene data show CDR1 as MGHRA and CDR2 as YSYEKL. CDR3 DNA sequence: TGCGCCAGCAGCCAAGATCCCCTCGGGGGACGGAACGAGCAGTACTTC. Amino acid sequence: CASSQDPLGGRNEQYF.

V gene TRBV27 combines with J gene TRBJ2-7; 9 bases line up with TRBD1. The CDR3 length is 13 residues. Germline CDR1 and CDR2: MNHEY and SMNVEV (reference sequence). The V segment lost 8 bases and the J segment 7 bases; nucleotides outside the gene matches: 9. The CDR3 loop is CASRDRERREQYF. CDR3 DNA: TGTGCCAGCCGGGACAGGGAAAGACGGGAGCAGTACTTC.

This clone was seen just once. In DNA, the CDR3 is TGCAGCGTTGGGACGCAGGGGTATGGCTACACCTTC. Its protein is CSVGTQGYGYTF. This chain uses TRBV29-1 with TRBJ1-2, with a possible D match to TRBD1 (6 bases). CDR3 length equals 12 residues. V gave up 4 bases and J gave up 5 bases, with 11 bases separating them. CDR1 is SQVTM and CDR2 is ANQGSEA in the germline V gene.

The chain has TRBV4-1 and TRBJ1-6; 9 bases are shared with TRBD1. The CDR3 sequence is 18 residues long. J was trimmed by 3 bases and V by 3 bases; bases with no gene match: 9. CDR1 and CDR2 from the germline V gene are MGHRA and YSYEKL. The CDR3 bases are TGCGCCAGCAGCCATTCCACAGGGGGCCCAGACTATAATTCACCCCTCCACTTT. Encoded protein: CASSHSTGGPDYNSPLHF.

The chain employs TRBV19 and TRBJ2-6; possible D gene TRBD2, 6 bases. V lost 4 bases and J lost 0, with 13 bases in between. The CDR3 runs to 17 residues. Germline V gene sequence: CDR1 LNHDA, CDR2 SQIVND (reference sequence). Here the CDR3 reads CASSRPGVVSGANVLTF. CDR3 DNA: TGTGCCAGTAGTAGACCGGGAGTCGTCTCTGGGGCCAACGTCCTGACTTTC.

Comments on this clone: The CDR3 carries no conserved terminal phenylalanine or tryptophan, so it likely arises from a read error. This chain links TRBV6-5 with TRBJ2-7; 10 bases are shared with TRBD2. V lost 4 bases to trimming and J lost 3 bases; unmatched junction nucleotides: 6. The CDR3 is made up of 15 amino acids. Germline CDR1 is MNHEY and CDR2 is SVGAGI. CDR3 amino acids: CASSFTSGVDYEQYS. CDR3 sequence (DNA): TGTGCCAGCAGTTTCACTAGCGGGGTCGACTACGAGCAGTACTCC.

The chain has TRBV29-1 and TRBJ1-1; 7 nucleotides line up with TRBD1. The V segment lost 5 bases and the J segment 0 bases; nucleotides outside the gene matches: 9. Germline CDR1 is SQVTM and CDR2 is ANQGSEA. The CDR3 totals 15 residues. CDR3 amino acids: CSVRGLAGLNTEAFF. CDR3 DNA sequence: TGCAGCGTTAGGGGGCTAGCAGGATTGAACACTGAAGCTTTCTTT. The whole variable domain, filled in from reference TRBV29-1 and TRBJ1-1, reads SAVISQKPSRDICQRGTSLTIQCQVDSQVTMMFWYRQQPGQSLTLIATANQGSEATYESGFVIDKFPISRPNLTFSTLTVSNMSPEDSSIYLCSVRGLAGLNTEAFFGQGTRLTVV.

The J gene is TRBJ2-5, the V gene TRBV28; 7 nucleotides match TRBD1. Germline V lookup: CDR1 MDHEN, CDR2 SYDVKM. The CDR3 has 14 residues. Losses at the gene ends were 6 bases for V and 11 bases for J; bases not matched to a gene: 15. In nucleotides, the CDR3 is TGTGCCAGCAGGGGTAACAGGGGTGGGGGTAGGCAGTACTTC. It codes for CASRGNRGGGRQYF.

V usage is TRBV11-2 and J usage is TRBJ2-5; no reliable D call. Germline V gene lookup returns CDR1 SGHAT and CDR2 FQNNGV. V shed 3 bases and J shed 3 bases, with 5 bases lying between them. The CDR3 runs 12 residues. The CDR3 bases are TGTGCCAGCAGCTTCCAGGAAGAGACCCAGTACTTC. Translated, it gives CASSFQEETQYF.

The gene calls are TRBV6-4 and TRBJ2-3; maybe TRBD2 (5 bases). The V end lost 2 bases, the J end lost 4 bases, and 10 bases lay between the germline ends. This CDR3 has 14 amino acids. The germline CDR1 and CDR2 sequences are MRHNA and SNTAGT. DNA for the CDR3: TGTGCCAGCAGTGACAATACGGGGTCAGATACGCAGTATTTT. Amino acid sequence: CASSDNTGSDTQYF.

This clone was counted a single time. The chain uses TRBV9 and TRBJ1-2; no definite D call. CDR3 length equals 10 residues. Germline V gene sequence: CDR1 SGDLS, CDR2 YYNGEE. V was cut by 7 bases and J by 6 bases, with 7 bases left in between. CDR3 region: CASDKDGYTF. For the CDR3, the DNA is TGTGCCAGCGACAAGGATGGCTACACCTTC.

As regards this clone: At one end the junction does not follow the germline gene, possibly because of a read error. The V call is TRBV12-5, the J call TRBJ2-7, with D possibly matching TRBD1 (6 bases). CDR3 size: 16 residues. Germline V CDR1 and CDR2: LGHNT, FRNRAP. For the CDR3, the DNA is TGTGCTAGTGGAGAAACGCCCCCGGACAGAGTACTTCTTCCCCACTTC. It yields the protein CASGETPPDRVLLPHF.

V gene TRBV19 combines with J gene TRBJ2-5; TRBD1 matches 9 bases. The germline gives CDR1 LNHDA, CDR2 SQIVND (reference sequence). Germline trimming cut 2 bases from V and 5 bases from J; bases unmatched to any gene: 12. The CDR3 is made up of 17 amino acids. CDR3 sequence: CASSIPGGQGGRETQYF. CDR3 sequence (DNA): TGTGCCAGTAGTATACCAGGGGGACAGGGTGGGCGGGAGACCCAGTACTTC.

This sequence joins TRBV18 and TRBJ2-7, with D tentatively TRBD1 (6 bases). Germline V gene data show CDR1 as KGHSH and CDR2 as LQKENI. CDR3 size: 14 residues. Trimming took 3 bases from V and 3 from J, leaving 12 bases between them. Here the CDR3 DNA reads TGTGCCAGCTCACCTCTGGACAGTATCTACGAGCAGTACTTC. Translated, it gives CASSPLDSIYEQYF. Full variable domain (rest looked up from reference TRBV18 and TRBJ2-7): NAGVMQNPRHLVRRRGQEARLRCSPMKGHSHVYWYRQLPEEGLKFMVYLQKENIIDESGMPKERFSAEFPKEGPSILRIQQVVRGDSAAYFCASSPLDSIYEQYFGPGTRLTVT.

The chain links TRBV27 to TRBJ2-1, with 13 bases fitting TRBD2. The germline CDR1 and CDR2 sequences are MNHEY and SMNVEV (reference sequence). This CDR3 contains 19 residues. V trimming: 2 bases; J trimming: 4 bases; junction bases outside the gene matches: 11. The CDR3 sequence is CASSLQLAGGLEPYNEQFF. The DNA for the CDR3 is TGTGCCAGCAGTTTACAACTAGCGGGGGGGCTCGAACCGTACAATGAGCAGTTCTTC.

The V and J genes are TRBV9 and TRBJ2-7, with a possible D match to TRBD2 (6 bases). Germline lookup yields CDR1 SGDLS and CDR2 YYNGEE. The V gene lost 0 bases and the J gene lost 4 bases, with 11 bases spanning the gap. CDR3 length equals 14 residues. CDR3 in amino acids: CASSVDGSGYEQYF. DNA for the CDR3: TGTGCCAGCAGCGTAGACGGGAGTGGGTACGAGCAGTACTTC.

The CDR3 bases are TGTGCCAGCAGCTTGGTGGGGGGTAGGTACGAGCAGTACTTC. This translates into CASSLVGGRYEQYF. V usage is TRBV5-6 and J usage is TRBJ2-7; D perhaps matches TRBD2 (6 bases). Germline CDR1 and CDR2: SGHDT and YYEEEE. The CDR3 covers 14 residues. V was cut by 0 bases and J by 4 bases, with 11 bases left in between.

The chain joins TRBV6-6 to TRBJ1-1, with TRBD1 matching 7 bases. This CDR3 region has 14 residues. V was pared by 2 bases and J by 5 bases, with 5 bases of the junction left unmatched. The germline gives CDR1 MNHNY, CDR2 SVGAGI (reference sequence). For the CDR3, the DNA is TGTGCCAGCAGTTACCAGGGGGTGGGGACTGAAGCTTTCTTT. Its translation: CASSYQGVGTEAFF.

The chain employs TRBV18 and TRBJ2-3; 8 bases line up with TRBD1. The CDR3 runs 16 residues. Germline V gene data show CDR1 as KGHSH and CDR2 as LQKENI. The ends lost 2 bases at V and 5 bases at J; junction bases unmatched: 9. CDR3 DNA: TGTGCCAGCTCACCAAGTCGGCAGGGGGCTCGAGATACGCAGTATTTT. Its translation is CASSPSRQGARDTQYF.

V usage is TRBV27 and J usage is TRBJ2-3; the match to TRBD1 covers 9 bases. The CDR3 contains 15 residues. V gave up 8 bases and J gave up 2 bases; unmatched junction bases: 8. From germline, CDR1 is MNHEY and CDR2 SMNVEV (reference sequence). CDR3 bases: TGTGCCAGCTCCCGCGGACAGGGGTTCACAGATACGCAGTATTTT. Translation gives CASSRGQGFTDTQYF.

V gene TRBV7-9 combines with J gene TRBJ2-7; no clear D gene. The V gene lost 6 bases and the J gene lost 0 bases, with 12 bases spanning the gap. CDR3 length equals 14 residues. CDR1 and CDR2 from the germline V gene are SEHNR and FQNEAQ (reference sequence). CDR3 region: CASRSTGSSYEQYF. The CDR3 coding sequence is TGTGCCAGCAGATCCACGGGTTCCTCCTACGAGCAGTACTTC. Together with reference TRBV7-9 and TRBJ2-7, the CDR3 gives the full variable domain: DTGVSQNPRHKITKRGQNVTFRCDPISEHNRLYWYRQTLGQGPEFLTYFQNEAQLEKSRLLSDRFSAERPKGSFSTLEIQRTEQGDSAMYLCASRSTGSSYEQYFGPGTRLTVT.

V is TRBV10-3 and J is TRBJ2-1, with a weak D call TRBD2 (7 bases). Germline CDR1 reads ENHRY; CDR2 reads SYGVKD. V dropped 6 bases and J dropped 9 bases, with 18 bases sitting between them. The CDR3 has 14 residues. The CDR3 loop is CAISGDRGGGEQFF. DNA of the CDR3: TGTGCCATCAGCGGGGATAGGGGGGGCGGTGAGCAGTTCTTC.

This clone came up once. The rearrangement joins TRBV27 to TRBJ2-3; D unclear. This CDR3 contains 16 residues. Trimming shortened V by 0 bases and J by 2 bases, and 12 bases separated the two germline ends. Looked up from germline, CDR1 is MNHEY and CDR2 is SMNVEV (reference sequence). The CDR3 here is CASSLSGDGFTDTQYF. The CDR3 bases are TGTGCCAGCAGTTTATCAGGCGACGGGTTCACAGATACGCAGTATTTT.

CDR3 nucleotides: TGCGCCAGCAGCCCCCGGACAGTGGATAGCAATCAGCCCCAGCATTTT. Translating gives CASSPRTVDSNQPQHF. The V call is TRBV4-1, the J call TRBJ1-5, with D possibly being TRBD1 (6 bases). The CDR3 has 16 amino acids. Trimming cost V 4 bases and J 0 bases, with 13 bases left between them. Germline V CDR1 and CDR2: MGHRA, YSYEKL.

The rearrangement uses TRBV5-1 and TRBJ1-5; D is unresolved. This CDR3 is built from 13 residues. Looked up from germline, CDR1 is SGHRS and CDR2 is YFSETQ. V lost 0 bases and J lost 3, with 4 bases in between. CDR3 nucleotides: TGCGCCAGCAGCTTGGCCATCAATCAGCCCCAGCATTTT. Translated, it gives CASSLAINQPQHF. The full variable domain, with the rest looked up from reference TRBV5-1 and TRBJ1-5, is KAGVTQTPRYLIKTRGQQVTLSCSPISGHRSVSWYQQTPGQGLQFLFEYFSETQRNKGNFPGRFSGRQFSNSRSEMNVSTLELGDSALYLCASSLAINQPQHFGDGTRLSIL.

J is TRBJ1-1 and V is TRBV6-5; 9 bases line up with TRBD1. Germline values: CDR1 MNHEY, CDR2 SVGAGI. The CDR3 is made up of 14 amino acids. J gave up 3 bases and V 6 bases, and 5 bases lay outside the gene matches. CDR3 nucleotide sequence: TGTGCCAGCAGGACGGGACAGGGTTACACTGAAGCTTTCTTT. Encoded protein: CASRTGQGYTEAFF.

The chain has TRBV5-4 and TRBJ2-3, with TRBD2 identical over 8 bases. Trimming cost V 5 bases and J 0 bases; bases outside gene matches: 8. This CDR3 has 16 amino acids. CDR1 SGHNT and CDR2 YYREEE come from the germline V gene (reference sequence). The CDR3 DNA follows: TGTGCCAGCAGGCATGATAGCGGGAAAAGCACAGATACGCAGTATTTT. Residues: CASRHDSGKSTDTQYF.